This section outlines one TCR beta chain sequence together with its context. The data were taken from a study of blood T cell repertoires in COVID-19. The table came from immunoSEQ multiplex PCR; TCRdb's copy has only in-frame clones and leaves some out. The data hold fewer than 200,000 clones, with approximately 84% observed a single time. CDR1 and CDR2 (germline): SNHLY, FYNNEI. This CDR3 has 15 amino acids. V dropped 8 bases and J dropped 0 bases, with 14 bases sitting between them. This clonotype was sampled from a woman older than 75 with COVID-19, enrolled during active disease. Material: peripheral blood. The V call is TRBV2, the J call TRBJ1-3; D is undetermined. CDR3 DNA sequence: TGTGCCAGCCAGTGGTCCCAGGACTCTGGAAACACCATATATTTT. This codes for CASQWSQDSGNTIYF.